This entry lists 32 T cell receptor beta chains sequenced from one sample in a study of radiotherapy plus CTLA-4 blockade in lung cancer. Method: immunoSEQ multiplex PCR; TCRdb's copy keeps in-frame clones and lacks some. The table shows about 39,000 clones, with 79% occurring only once. The sequences come from peripheral blood, collected from a patient treated with radiotherapy plus ipilimumab. Receptors originate from a human donor with non-small cell lung cancer that progressed on radiotherapy plus ipilimumab.

The chain uses TRBV2 and TRBJ2-2; 7 positions agree with TRBD2. There are 15 residues in the CDR3. Germline V gene lookup returns CDR1 SNHLY and CDR2 FYNNEI. The trim removed 2 bases at V and 3 bases at J, leaving 3 bases unmatched. CDR3 bases: TGTGCCAGCAGTGAAAGGGAGGGATACACCGGGGAGCTGTTTTTT. Translation: CASSEREGYTGELFF. Variable domain in full (rest from reference TRBV2 and TRBJ2-2): EPEVTQTPSHQVTQMGQEVILRCVPISNHLYFYWYRQILGQKVEFLVSFYNNEISEKSEIFDDQFSVERPDGSNFTLKIRSTKLEDSAMYFCASSEREGYTGELFFGEGSRLTVL.

In regard to this clone: The conserved closing phenylalanine or tryptophan is absent in this CDR3, likely reflecting a read error. The rearrangement uses TRBV18 and TRBJ2-7; possible D gene TRBD2, 6 bases. This CDR3 has 15 amino acids. Between the trimmed V and J ends, which lost 2 bases and 2 bases, there was a span of 13 bases. CDR1 KGHSH and CDR2 LQKENI come from the germline V gene. DNA for the CDR3: TGTGCCAGCTCACCAATCTCGGAGGGTCCCTACGAGCAGTACTCC. Encoded protein: CASSPISEGPYEQYS.

The genes are TRBV19 and TRBJ2-3; tentative D call: TRBD1 (6 bases). Trimming stripped 1 base from V and 3 bases from J, with 11 bases between. The length of the CDR3 is 15 residues. The V gene's germline CDR1 is LNHDA and CDR2 SQIVND (reference sequence). The CDR3 is CASSIVGAGTDTQYF. The CDR3 nucleotides read TGTGCCAGTAGTATAGTGGGGGCTGGGACAGATACGCAGTATTTT.

The V call is TRBV7-6, the J call TRBJ2-2; TRBD1 is a possible D gene (6 bases). The germline gives CDR1 SGHVS, CDR2 FNYEAQ. The CDR3 covers 15 residues. Trimming shortened V by 5 bases and J by 6 bases, and 16 bases separated the two germline ends. The CDR3 loop is CASSPGTGKAGELFF. The CDR3 DNA sequence: TGTGCCAGCAGCCCCGGCACAGGGAAGGCCGGGGAGCTGTTTTTT.

The chain recombines TRBV2 with TRBJ1-6; 9 bases align to TRBD1. Germline V gene data show CDR1 as SNHLY and CDR2 as FYNNEI. V lost 10 bases to trimming and J lost 9 bases; unmatched junction nucleotides: 10. The CDR3 covers 14 residues. The CDR3 nucleotides read TGTGCCACCGGACCGACAGGGGGGAGTTCACCCCTCCACTTT. Translation gives CATGPTGGSSPLHF. Drawing the rest from reference TRBV2 and TRBJ1-6, the complete variable domain is EPEVTQTPSHQVTQMGQEVILRCVPISNHLYFYWYRQILGQKVEFLVSFYNNEISEKSEIFDDQFSVERPDGSNFTLKIRSTKLEDSAMYFCATGPTGGSSPLHFGNGTRLTVT.

The chain joins TRBV27 to TRBJ1-5; 10 positions match TRBD1. The CDR3 contains 14 residues. The V gene's germline CDR1 is MNHEY and CDR2 SMNVEV (reference sequence). The ends lost 6 bases at V and 3 bases at J; junction bases unmatched: 2. The CDR3 loop reads CASSDRGLNQPQHF. CDR3 coding DNA: TGTGCCAGCAGCGACAGGGGGCTCAATCAGCCCCAGCATTTT.

This chain uses TRBV4-3 with TRBJ2-1; 8 bases fit TRBD1. Trimming at V came to 0 bases and at J to 5 bases, leaving 9 bases not matched to a gene. CDR3 length: 17 residues. In germline, CDR1 is LGHNA, CDR2 YSLEER. The CDR3 protein is CASSQDAGGVGNNEQFF. CDR3 in DNA: TGCGCCAGCAGCCAAGATGCAGGGGGCGTTGGAAACAATGAGCAGTTCTTC.

This rearrangement joins TRBV2 to TRBJ2-2; TRBD2 aligns across 11 bases. V was pared by 8 bases and J by 3 bases, with 2 bases of the junction left unmatched. Germline CDR1 reads SNHLY; CDR2 reads FYNNEI. This CDR3 contains 14 residues. For the CDR3, the DNA is TGTGCCAGCCTACTAGCGGGGGACACCGGGGAGCTGTTTTTT. Protein product: CASLLAGDTGELFF.

This clone has just one count. The chain uses TRBV7-6 and TRBJ2-7, with 9 bases identical to TRBD2. The CDR3 extends over 17 amino acids. The junction had 14 bases not matched to a gene; V was cut back by 8 bases and J by 0 bases. CDR1 and CDR2 (germline): SGHVS, FNYEAQ. The CDR3 nucleotides read TGTGCCAGCTCACAAACAGCGGGGGGTCCAAGCTCCTACGAGCAGTACTTC. It yields the protein CASSQTAGGPSSYEQYF.

V usage is TRBV2 and J usage is TRBJ1-2; the D is unclear. CDR1 SNHLY and CDR2 FYNNEI come from the germline V gene. V lost 3 bases and J lost 4, with 9 bases in between. The CDR3 is made up of 13 amino acids. The CDR3 is CASSERLLYGYTF. DNA for the CDR3: TGTGCCAGCAGTGAGCGCCTGCTCTATGGCTACACCTTC.

J is TRBJ2-1 and V is TRBV13; D perhaps matches TRBD2 (6 bases). Germline V CDR1 and CDR2: PRHDT, FYEKMQ (reference sequence). The CDR3 is made up of 16 amino acids. The ends were cut back, 5 bases at V and 9 bases at J, with 23 bases in the middle. For the CDR3, the DNA is TGTGCCAGCAGCCCTCAACTAGCAAACGGCGACGGTGAGCAGTTCTTC. It yields the protein CASSPQLANGDGEQFF.

The V call is TRBV7-9, the J call TRBJ2-6, with 8 positions matching TRBD2. The V and J ends lost 8 bases and 0 bases, in that order; junction bases with no gene match: 9. The germline V gene has CDR1 SEHNR and CDR2 FQNEAQ (reference sequence). This CDR3 comprises 17 residues. CDR3 sequence: CASCYSGTDSGANVLTF. The CDR3 nucleotides are TGTGCCAGCTGTTATAGCGGGACGGACTCTGGGGCCAACGTCCTGACTTTC.

The gene calls are TRBV6-5 and TRBJ1-6; the D is unclear. The ends were cut back, 0 bases at V and 8 bases at J, with 14 bases in the middle. CDR1 MNHEY and CDR2 SVGAGI come from the germline V gene. The CDR3 spans 16 residues. The CDR3 region is CASSYSGVDFYSPLHF. The CDR3 DNA sequence: TGTGCCAGCAGTTACTCCGGGGTAGATTTCTATTCACCCCTCCACTTT.

This clone has a handful of counts. The chain couples TRBV12-5 to TRBJ2-3, with D maybe TRBD1 (5 bases). The CDR3 is made up of 15 amino acids. From germline, CDR1 is LGHNT and CDR2 FRNRAP. CDR3 nucleotides: TGTGCAACAGGTCTTTGGGGTACTAGCACAGATACGCAGTATTTT. Translation: CATGLWGTSTDTQYF.

The chain employs TRBV2 and TRBJ2-4; 8 nucleotides match TRBD2. Germline CDR1 reads SNHLY; CDR2 reads FYNNEI. The CDR3 sequence is 16 residues long. V dropped 2 bases and J dropped 3; count of bases not matched to a gene: 6. In DNA form, the CDR3 reads TGTGCCAGCAGTGAAAGCCCAGCGGGGGTCAAAAACATTCAGTACTTC. Protein: CASSESPAGVKNIQYF.

CDR3 sequence: CSVYGQGANYGYTF. Written as DNA, the CDR3 is TGCAGCGTTTATGGACAGGGCGCTAACTATGGCTACACCTTC. This sequence joins TRBV29-1 and TRBJ1-2; TRBD1 agrees at 8 bases. V lost 5 bases to trimming and J lost 0 bases; unmatched junction nucleotides: 5. The CDR3 loop spans 14 amino acids. Germline CDR1 is SQVTM and CDR2 is ANQGSEA.

V is TRBV2 and J is TRBJ2-1; 8 bases align to TRBD2. Germline trimming cut 8 bases from V and 4 bases from J; bases unmatched to any gene: 7. The CDR3 runs to 14 residues. From germline, CDR1 is SNHLY and CDR2 FYNNEI. The CDR3 loop reads CASGGSGGYNEQFF. The CDR3 DNA follows: TGTGCCAGCGGAGGAAGCGGGGGATACAATGAGCAGTTCTTC.

The gene calls are TRBV7-9 and TRBJ1-4, with D tentatively TRBD1 (5 bases). This CDR3 contains 16 residues. V lost 5 bases to trimming and J lost 6 bases, with 19 bases between them. Germline CDR1 and CDR2: SEHNR and FQNEAQ (reference sequence). CDR3 region: CASSPRGRGWDEKLFF. The CDR3 DNA reads as TGTGCCAGCAGCCCCCGAGGCCGGGGGTGGGATGAAAAACTGTTTTTT.

In its sample, this clone was seen a few times. This chain links TRBV7-9 with TRBJ2-7, with D tentatively TRBD1 (6 bases). The V gene's germline CDR1 is SEHNR and CDR2 FQNEAQ (reference sequence). The V end lost 5 bases, the J end lost 5 bases, and 13 bases lay between the germline ends. The CDR3 is made up of 13 amino acids. Here the CDR3 reads CASSEDRLDEQYF. The CDR3 DNA reads TGTGCCAGCAGCGAGGACAGATTGGACGAGCAGTACTTC.

This chain links TRBV7-8 with TRBJ1-3; no clear D. The germline V gene has CDR1 SGHVS and CDR2 FQNEAQ. V was trimmed by 0 bases and J by 2 bases, leaving 8 bases between them. The CDR3 is 15 amino acids. CDR3 region: CASSLAGVPGNTIYF. In nucleotides, the CDR3 is TGTGCCAGCAGCTTAGCCGGGGTTCCTGGAAACACCATATATTTT.

The V call is TRBV7-8, the J call TRBJ2-6; D may be TRBD2 (6 bases). Germline V lookup: CDR1 SGHVS, CDR2 FQNEAQ. The ends were cut back, 5 bases at V and 4 bases at J, with 15 bases in the middle. This CDR3 comprises 16 residues. This CDR3 reads CASSPVRGSGANVLTF. CDR3 DNA sequence: TGTGCCAGCAGCCCAGTGCGGGGCTCCGGGGCCAACGTCCTGACTTTC.

This chain links TRBV7-2 with TRBJ1-1, with 8 bases fitting TRBD1. The CDR3 is 15 amino acids. CDR1 and CDR2 from the germline V gene are SGHTA and FQGNSA. Trimming at V came to 5 bases and at J to 1 base, leaving 6 bases not matched to a gene. The CDR3 nucleotides read TGTGCCAGCAGCCGCGGGGACAGGAGGAACACTGAAGCTTTCTTT. Protein sequence: CASSRGDRRNTEAFF.

In its sample, this clone was seen a few times. The rearrangement links TRBV5-6 to TRBJ1-4, with TRBD1 matching over 9 bases. The germline V gene encodes CDR1 SGHDT and CDR2 YYEEEE. The junction had 3 bases not matched to a gene; V was cut back by 1 base and J by 5 bases. The CDR3 is made up of 15 amino acids. The DNA of the CDR3 is TGTGCCAGCAGCTTGAAAGGGACAGGGAATGAAAAACTGTTTTTT. It translates to CASSLKGTGNEKLFF.

The table lists this clone with a count of one. The chain joins TRBV7-9 to TRBJ1-2; unclear D gene. Trimming took 5 bases from V and 8 from J, leaving 15 bases between them. Germline V gene data show CDR1 as SEHNR and CDR2 as FQNEAQ (reference sequence). The CDR3 runs to 13 residues. The CDR3 spells CASSPGSTGGYTF. The CDR3 DNA reads TGTGCCAGCAGCCCAGGTTCCACCGGCGGCTACACCTTC.

The chain has TRBV29-1 and TRBJ2-5, with 9 nucleotides matching TRBD1. Trimming took 7 bases from V and 2 from J; bases not matched to a gene: 5. Germline V CDR1 and CDR2: SQVTM, ANQGSEA. This CDR3 comprises 13 residues. CDR3 protein: CSAGTGWQETQYF. The CDR3 nucleotides are TGCAGCGCCGGGACAGGGTGGCAAGAGACCCAGTACTTC.

The chain joins TRBV5-4 to TRBJ2-7, with 10 bases lining up with TRBD1. This CDR3 spans 14 amino acids. Germline V CDR1 and CDR2: SGHNT, YYREEE (reference sequence). Germline trimming cut 7 bases from V and 5 bases from J; bases unmatched to any gene: 9. DNA of the CDR3: TGTGCCAGCGGACAGGGGGAGCGTATGGACGAGCAGTACTTC. Protein: CASGQGERMDEQYF.

This CDR3 is CASSRSGGLYNEQFF. DNA of the CDR3: TGTGCCAGCAGCCGTAGCGGGGGCCTTTACAATGAGCAGTTCTTC. This chain connects TRBV7-9 to TRBJ2-1; 9 bases match TRBD2. Germline-derived CDR1 and CDR2 are SEHNR and FQNEAQ (reference sequence). There are 15 residues in the CDR3. The V gene end was trimmed by 5 bases and the J gene end by 4 bases; junction bases not matched to a gene: 6.

In this sample, this clone turned up a few times. V usage is TRBV4-1 and J usage is TRBJ2-1; D possibly corresponds to TRBD1 (6 bases). This CDR3 is 16 amino acids long. CDR1 is MGHRA, CDR2 YSYEKL, per germline. Trimming stripped 3 bases from V and 0 bases from J, with 12 bases between. CDR3 DNA: TGCGCCAGCAGCCAGTTTGGACAGAGCTCCTACAATGAGCAGTTCTTC. It translates to CASSQFGQSSYNEQFF.

This sequence joins TRBV5-8 and TRBJ1-1; no firm D call. From germline, CDR1 is SGHTS and CDR2 YDEGEE. The CDR3 is 13 amino acids. V lost 0 bases and J lost 9, with 12 bases in between. The CDR3 here is CASSLGAGPKAFF. CDR3 DNA: TGTGCCAGCAGCTTGGGCGCCGGTCCCAAAGCTTTCTTT. Variable domain in full (rest from reference TRBV5-8 and TRBJ1-1): EAGVTQSPTHLIKTRGQQATLRCSPISGHTSVYWYQQALGLGLQFLLWYDEGEERNRGNFPPRFSGRQFPNYSSELNVNALELEDSALYLCASSLGAGPKAFFGQGTRLTVV.

This clone has just one count. The chain employs TRBV7-2 and TRBJ1-3; D is ambiguous. V shed 2 bases and J shed 4 bases, with 12 bases lying between them. Germline CDR1 SGHTA, CDR2 FQGNSA. There are 15 residues in the CDR3. CDR3 sequence: CASSLFSIGGNTIYF. CDR3 sequence (DNA): TGTGCCAGCAGCTTATTTTCTATCGGGGGAAACACCATATATTTT.

J is TRBJ1-6 and V is TRBV5-1, with 10 bases that match TRBD1. There are 17 residues in the CDR3. CDR1 is SGHRS and CDR2 is YFSETQ in the germline V gene. With 1 base clipped from V and 5 bases from J, the junction kept 6 bases outside the gene matches. This chain's CDR3 is CASSLIVGTGDNSPLHF. In DNA, the CDR3 is TGCGCCAGCAGCTTGATAGTGGGGACAGGGGATAATTCACCCCTCCACTTT.

The chain joins TRBV7-3 to TRBJ2-1, with D tentatively TRBD2 (5 bases). V shed 4 bases and J shed 5 bases, with 12 bases lying between them. CDR1 is SGHTA, CDR2 FQGTGA, per germline. The CDR3 sequence is 14 residues long. The CDR3 DNA is TGTGCCAGCAGCTCCGGGAATGCAAACAATGAGCAGTTCTTC. This sequence encodes CASSSGNANNEQFF.